Included here is one TCR beta chain sequence, with context. The data were obtained in a study of blood T cell repertoires in COVID-19. Background on the study: There were acute and convalescent COVID-19 samples, and they came from the United States, Italy and Spain. T cells, B-cell-depleted T cells, or PBMCs supplied cDNA or gDNA.

Authors' data handling: Researchers report that nucleated cell counts were estimated from reference gene primer amplification. Profiled with immunoSEQ multiplex PCR; TCRdb holds only in-frame clones, not every one. The V and J calls and clone size were taken over from that table, and D and trimming were inferred from the DNA. The profile shows roughly 150,000 clones, 88% of them singletons. V was shortened by 6 bases and J by 5 bases, with 17 bases between the two germline ends. This CDR3 is built from 14 residues. Germline CDR1 and CDR2: MNHEY and SVGAGI. This TCR was recovered from a human donor in a cohort sampled during active COVID-19. The material sequenced was peripheral blood. V usage is TRBV6-5 and J usage is TRBJ2-7; TRBD2 might be the D (6 bases). CDR3 sequence reads: CASRTPGGINEQYF. CDR3 nucleotides: TGTGCCAGCAGAACCCCCGGGGGTATTAACGAGCAGTACTTC.